These T cell receptor beta chains were read from a single sample in a study of neoadjuvant nivolumab and ipilimumab in lung cancer. Measured with immunoSEQ multiplex PCR; TCRdb has only the in-frame clones, and not every one. The table records 45,000 to 55,000 clones, 80% to 90% of them present only once. The specimen comprised blood, sampled before neoadjuvant nivolumab, alone or with ipilimumab. The receptors come from an adult with non-small cell lung cancer. Some clones in this sample may be carry-over from other donors' samples. Each CDR3 is given with its conserved first and last residue. D genes are given only for firm matches. The listing skips clone size in some rows; elsewhere it reads once, few, many or a size class.

CDR3aa | CDR3nt | abundance | j_gene | v_gene | d_gene
CAWSVPVKLTGELFF | TGTGCCTGGAGTGTACCTGTTAAACTAACCGGGGAGCTGTTTTTT | . | TRBJ2-2 | TRBV30 | .
CASSHAAAVTDTQYF | TGTGCCAGCAGCCACGCAGCGGCCGTCACAGATACGCAGTATTTT | . | TRBJ2-3 | TRBV27 | .
CSVRKGDSGANVLTF | TGCAGCGTCCGCAAGGGGGACTCTGGGGCCAACGTCCTGACTTTC | once | TRBJ2-6 | TRBV29-1 | .
CASTTSREGPGELFF | TGTGCCAGCACCACGTCCCGGGAGGGCCCCGGGGAGCTGTTTTTT | . | TRBJ2-2 | TRBV6-5 | TRBD2
CASSLTSGIFSTSYNEQFF | TGTGCCAGCAGCTTGACTAGCGGGATCTTCTCAACCTCCTACAATGAGCAGTTCTTC | medium-sized | TRBJ2-1 | TRBV9 | TRBD2
CSVQGQDIQYF | TGCAGCGTCCAAGGACAGGACATTCAGTACTTC | . | TRBJ2-4 | TRBV29-1 | TRBD1
CASSSTEEQGADNEQFF | TGTGCCAGCAGCTCGACGGAAGAGCAAGGGGCGGACAATGAGCAGTTCTTC | . | TRBJ2-1 | TRBV13 | .
CASSLVPQETQYF | TGTGCTAGCAGCTTAGTCCCGCAAGAGACCCAGTACTTC | few | TRBJ2-5 | TRBV7-7 | .
CASSYTIAGESYEQYF | TGTGCCAGCAGTTACACAATAGCGGGAGAATCCTACGAGCAGTACTTC | . | TRBJ2-7 | TRBV6-5 | TRBD2
CASRRDSPYEQYF | TGTGCCAGCAGGAGAGATTCGCCCTACGAGCAGTACTTC | . | TRBJ2-7 | TRBV6-1 | .
CASRPSGLEREQYF | TGTGCCAGCAGACCCTCGGGGCTGGAACGCGAGCAGTACTTC | . | TRBJ2-7 | TRBV6-5 | .
CASSPFGRPTEAFF | TGTGCCAGCAGCCCTTTCGGACGGCCCACTGAAGCTTTCTTT | . | TRBJ1-1 | TRBV7-9 | .
CASSQGAPGTGSTDTQYF | TGTGCCAGCAGCCAAGGGGCTCCCGGGACAGGAAGCACAGATACGCAGTATTTT | . | TRBJ2-3 | TRBV14 | TRBD1
CASSPGTLLIYNEQFF | TGTGCCAGCAGCCCGGGGACCCTGCTTATCTACAATGAGCAGTTCTTC | once | TRBJ2-1 | TRBV7-9 | .
CASSRLAATDTQYF | TGCGCCAGCAGTCGACTAGCGGCAACAGATACGCAGTATTTT | . | TRBJ2-3 | TRBV5-1 | TRBD2
CARSLKLDEGHTEAFF | TGTGCCAGAAGCTTAAAATTGGATGAGGGACACACTGAAGCTTTCTTT | . | TRBJ1-1 | TRBV5-3 | .
CASSLFGTEDYEQYF | TGTGCCAGCAGCTTATTTGGGACGGAAGATTACGAGCAGTACTTC | . | TRBJ2-7 | TRBV5-6 | .
CASRSSGIEQYF | TGTGCCAGCAGAAGTAGCGGGATCGAGCAGTACTTC | . | TRBJ2-7 | TRBV6-5 | TRBD2
CASSPGTAYEQYF | TGTGCCAGTAGCCCCGGGACAGCCTACGAGCAGTACTTC | . | TRBJ2-7 | TRBV19 | TRBD1
CATSSPLEAGGLTDTQYF | TGTGCCACCAGCAGCCCCCTCGAGGCGGGAGGGCTCACAGATACGCAGTATTTT | . | TRBJ2-3 | TRBV15 | TRBD2
CASSYYGQGSGETQYF | TGTGCCAGCAGTTACTACGGACAGGGGTCCGGAGAGACCCAGTACTTC | . | TRBJ2-5 | TRBV6-5 | TRBD1
CASSVGGGRQSIYGYTF | TGTGCCAGCAGCGTAGGGGGGGGAAGACAGAGCATCTATGGCTACACCTTC | . | TRBJ1-2 | TRBV9 | .
CASSSETLSYEQYF | TGTGCCAGCAGTTCCGAAACTCTCTCCTACGAGCAGTACTTC | . | TRBJ2-7 | TRBV6-5 | .
CSVDFRGPRFF | TGCAGCGTTGACTTCCGGGGACCCAGGTTCTTC | few | TRBJ2-1 | TRBV29-1 | .
CASSEARGDYGYTF | TGTGCCAGCAGTGAAGCCAGGGGCGACTATGGCTACACCTTC | . | TRBJ1-2 | TRBV25-1 | .
CASSPLPGSHSGNTIYF | TGTGCCAGCTCACCACTGCCGGGGTCCCACTCTGGAAACACCATATATTTT | . | TRBJ1-3 | TRBV18 | .
CASSFKTPYEQYF | TGTGCCAGCAGCTTTAAAACCCCCTACGAGCAGTACTTC | . | TRBJ2-7 | TRBV7-2 | .
CASSPVWDRTEAFF | TGTGCCAGCAGCCCGGTATGGGACAGGACTGAAGCTTTCTTT | . | TRBJ1-1 | TRBV14 | TRBD1
CASSLGASGSTDTQYF | TGTGCCAGCAGCTTAGGGGCTAGCGGGAGCACAGATACGCAGTATTTT | . | TRBJ2-3 | TRBV7-6 | TRBD2
CASSYSTAKNIQYF | TGTGCCAGCAGTTACTCTACAGCCAAAAACATTCAGTACTTC | few | TRBJ2-4 | TRBV6-5 | .
CASSESYDGEQYF | TGTGCCAGCAGTGAATCATACGATGGCGAGCAGTACTTC | . | TRBJ2-7 | TRBV2 | .
CASSLRWYSYEQYF | TGTGCCAGCAGCTTACGATGGTATTCCTACGAGCAGTACTTC | once | TRBJ2-7 | TRBV5-4 | .
CASSPGSRQPQHF | TGTGCCAGCTCACCGGGTTCACGTCAGCCCCAGCATTTT | . | TRBJ1-5 | TRBV18 | .
CASSIVAGGYEQYF | TGTGCCAGTAGTATAGTGGCAGGGGGCTACGAGCAGTACTTC | . | TRBJ2-7 | TRBV19 | TRBD1
CASSLRTGNEETQYF | TGTGCCAGCAGCCTCAGGACAGGGAATGAAGAGACCCAGTACTTC | . | TRBJ2-5 | TRBV13 | TRBD1
CASSLNRGQGSGGYTF | TGTGCCAGCAGCTTGAATAGGGGACAGGGAAGTGGCGGCTACACCTTC | . | TRBJ1-2 | TRBV5-6 | TRBD1
CASSLRISGITEQFF | TGCGCCAGCAGCTTGCGTATTAGCGGGATCACTGAGCAGTTCTTC | . | TRBJ2-1 | TRBV5-1 | TRBD2
CASSPGGSGANVLTF | TGTGCCAGTAGCCCCGGTGGCTCTGGGGCCAACGTCCTGACTTTC | . | TRBJ2-6 | TRBV19 | .
CASSLAGTSYNEQFF | TGCGCCAGCAGCTTGGCCGGGACTAGTTACAATGAGCAGTTCTTC | . | TRBJ2-1 | TRBV5-1 | TRBD2
CASSPPGPVNEQFF | TGTGCCAGCTCACCACCGGGCCCCGTCAATGAGCAGTTCTTC | . | TRBJ2-1 | TRBV18 | .
CASGRGAGEQYF | TGTGCCAGCGGCCGGGGGGCGGGGGAGCAGTACTTC | . | TRBJ2-7 | TRBV6-6 | .
CASSVSGRAAETQYF | TGTGCCAGCAGCGTCAGCGGGAGGGCGGCGGAGACCCAGTACTTC | . | TRBJ2-5 | TRBV9 | TRBD2
CSVKDRAWGYTF | TGCAGCGTTAAAGACAGGGCTTGGGGCTACACCTTC | . | TRBJ1-2 | TRBV29-1 | TRBD1
CASSPSLYLYEQYF | TGTGCCAGCTCACCGTCTCTATACCTATACGAGCAGTACTTC | once | TRBJ2-7 | TRBV18 | .
CASSVDQGVRYNEQFF | TGTGCCAGCAGCGTAGATCAGGGGGTTCGCTACAATGAGCAGTTCTTC | . | TRBJ2-1 | TRBV9 | TRBD1
CASSLVGVGELFF | TGTGCCAGCAGCTTGGTGGGCGTCGGGGAGCTGTTTTTT | . | TRBJ2-2 | TRBV5-4 | .
CASSYGGLTGELFF | TGTGCCAGCTCGTATGGGGGGCTCACCGGGGAGCTGTTTTTT | . | TRBJ2-2 | TRBV18 | .
CASSQATAGIYNEQFF | TGTGCCAGCAGCCAAGCTACAGCGGGGATTTACAATGAGCAGTTCTTC | . | TRBJ2-1 | TRBV4-2 | TRBD2
CAWSVRTLDAQHF | TGTGCCTGGAGTGTACGGACCCTGGACGCCCAGCATTTT | few | TRBJ1-5 | TRBV30 | .
CASSPYKVPGELFF | TGTGCCAGCTCACCCTACAAGGTACCGGGGGAGCTGTTTTTT | . | TRBJ2-2 | TRBV18 | .
CASTSPRGSFRDRGGGYTF | TGTGCCAGCACTTCCCCCAGGGGGAGCTTCCGGGACAGGGGAGGCGGCTACACCTTC | . | TRBJ1-2 | TRBV11-2 | TRBD1
CASSLRGVGGYTF | TGCGCCAGCTCCCTCAGGGGAGTAGGCGGCTACACCTTC | . | TRBJ1-2 | TRBV10-2 | .
CASSLAVSSYNEQFF | TGCGCCAGCAGCTTAGCGGTGAGCTCCTACAATGAGCAGTTCTTC | . | TRBJ2-1 | TRBV5-1 | .
CASSPGAGGPYEQYF | TGCGCCAGCAGCCCAGGCGCGGGAGGGCCCTACGAGCAGTACTTC | . | TRBJ2-7 | TRBV4-1 | TRBD2
CASSVVSSNEQFF | TGTGCCAGCAGCGTAGTTTCCTCCAATGAGCAGTTCTTC | . | TRBJ2-1 | TRBV9 | .
CASSRDKGNTGELFF | TGTGCCAGCAGCAGGGACAAGGGGAACACCGGGGAGCTGTTTTTT | . | TRBJ2-2 | TRBV7-6 | .
CASSLASGTGGFFGYEQYF | TGTGCCAGCAGCTTAGCGTCAGGGACAGGGGGCTTTTTCGGTTACGAGCAGTACTTC | . | TRBJ2-7 | TRBV7-6 | TRBD1
CASSEGINYGYTF | TGTGCCAGCAGTGAGGGTATTAACTATGGCTACACCTTC | . | TRBJ1-2 | TRBV2 | .
CASSISRDTEAFF | TGTGCCAGTAGTATATCCCGAGACACTGAAGCTTTCTTT | few | TRBJ1-1 | TRBV19 | .
CASGLAGGDTQYF | TGTGCCAGCGGACTAGCGGGAGGGGATACGCAGTATTTT | once | TRBJ2-3 | TRBV7-2 | TRBD2